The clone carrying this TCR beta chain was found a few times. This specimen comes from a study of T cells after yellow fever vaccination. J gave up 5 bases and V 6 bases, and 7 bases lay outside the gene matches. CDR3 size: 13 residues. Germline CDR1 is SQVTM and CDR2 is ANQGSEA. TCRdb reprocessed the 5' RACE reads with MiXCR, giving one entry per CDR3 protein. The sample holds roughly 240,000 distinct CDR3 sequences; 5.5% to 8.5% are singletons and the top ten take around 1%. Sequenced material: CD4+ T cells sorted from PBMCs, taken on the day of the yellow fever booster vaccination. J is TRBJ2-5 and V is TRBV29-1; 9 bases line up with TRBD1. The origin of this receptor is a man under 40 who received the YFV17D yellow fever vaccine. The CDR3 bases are TGCAGCGTCACAGGGGGCGCGGGGGAGACCCAGTACTTC. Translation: CSVTGGAGETQYF.